These T cell receptor beta chains were read from a single sample in a study of T cell responses to AZD1222 COVID-19 vaccine. Assay used: immunoSEQ multiplex PCR; TCRdb lists only in-frame clones, some missing. The repertoire holds roughly 140,000 clones, with around 90% as singletons. The sample in question was peripheral blood, obtained on day 0 of AZD1222 vaccination. The receptors stem from an adult in good health. CDR3s include the opening cysteine and the closing phenylalanine or tryptophan. A D gene is named only where the DNA matches it firmly. Rows may omit the clone size; those that give it use once, few, many or a size class.

clone_size j_call d_call v_call cdr3_nt cdr3_aa
few TRBJ1-3 TRBD1 TRBV7-9 TGTGCCAGCGGGTGGACAGGGTCTTTGACCATATATTTT CASGWTGSLTIYF
- TRBJ2-1 TRBD2 TRBV5-1 TGCGCCAGCAGCTGGGGACTAGCGGGAGGGGATGAGCAGTTCTTC CASSWGLAGGDEQFF
- TRBJ2-1 TRBD2 TRBV5-1 TGCGCCAGCAGCTTCGCGGGAGCCTACAATGAGCAGTTCTTC CASSFAGAYNEQFF
- TRBJ2-3 TRBD1 TRBV2 TGTGCCAGCAGTGGGGGCCCGACAGGGGGTGCAGATACGCAGTATTTT CASSGGPTGGADTQYF
- TRBJ2-1 TRBD2 TRBV6-5 TGTGCCAGCAGCCCCACGGGGGGTACTGAGCAGTTCTTC CASSPTGGTEQFF
- TRBJ2-7 TRBD2 TRBV27 TGTGCCAGCAGTCCCGTCGGGAGGTTGCGGGCGACCTACGAGCAGTACTTC CASSPVGRLRATYEQYF
once TRBJ1-2 - TRBV7-5 TGTGTCAGAAGCTTAGCCCGGGGACATGATGGCTACACCTTC CVRSLARGHDGYTF
- TRBJ1-4 TRBD1 TRBV5-1 TGCGCCAGCAGCCCAGTCAGGGGGGGACGGGAAAAACTGTTTTTT CASSPVRGGREKLFF
- TRBJ1-1 - TRBV10-2 TGCGCCAGCAGAGTTGCCCTCATGAACACTGAAGCTTTCTTT CASRVALMNTEAFF
once TRBJ2-1 TRBD2 TRBV18 TGTGCCAGCTCATCCCGACTAGCGGGAGTCTCCTACAATGAGCAGTTCTTC CASSSRLAGVSYNEQFF
- TRBJ1-2 - TRBV19 TGTGCCACCCGCCAGGGTGGATATGGCTACACCTTC CATRQGGYGYTF
- TRBJ1-1 - TRBV15 TGTGCCACCAGCAGAGAGGTAACGGTGAACACTGAAGCTTTCTTT CATSREVTVNTEAFF
- TRBJ2-2 TRBD2 TRBV19 TGTGCCAGTAGTACTAGCGGGAGTAACACCGGGGAGCTGTTTTTT CASSTSGSNTGELFF
- TRBJ2-7 - TRBV28 TGTGCCAGCAGTCGACGGAGTAATTACTACGAGCAGTACTTC CASSRRSNYYEQYF
- TRBJ2-5 TRBD1 TRBV6-5 TGTGCCAGCAGCCCGACAGGGTTAGAGACCCAGTACTTC CASSPTGLETQYF
- TRBJ1-2 - TRBV13 TGTGCCAGCAGCTTAGGACTGGGTGGCTACACCTTC CASSLGLGGYTF
- TRBJ1-6 TRBD1 TRBV27 TGTGCCAGCAGTCCATTTCCCTTCCCCGGACAGGGCCAAAATTCACCCCTCCACTTT CASSPFPFPGQGQNSPLHF
- TRBJ2-2 TRBD1 TRBV7-3 TGTGCCAGCAGCCCGGGACAGGCGGAAGCCGGGGAGCTGTTTTTT CASSPGQAEAGELFF
- TRBJ2-1 TRBD2 TRBV10-3 TGTGCCATCAGCATGGGGACTAGCGGGTACAATGAGCAGTTCTTC CAISMGTSGYNEQFF
- TRBJ1-2 - TRBV19 TGTGCCAGTAGTATAGATCTAGGGGCCGGTTCTGGCTACACCTTC CASSIDLGAGSGYTF
- TRBJ2-1 TRBD1 TRBV7-2 TGTGCCAGCAGCCTCACCGGGACAGGGAGGTACAATGAGCAGTTCTTC CASSLTGTGRYNEQFF
- TRBJ1-4 TRBD1 TRBV5-1 TGCGCCAGCAGCTACCGGGACAGGGCAACTAATGAAAAACTGTTTTTT CASSYRDRATNEKLFF
- TRBJ2-3 - TRBV19 TGTGCCAGTAGTATCGGCCGGGAGAGGGATACGCAGTATTTT CASSIGRERDTQYF
- TRBJ2-7 TRBD2 TRBV10-3 TGTGCCATCAGGAACGGGACTAGCGGGAGAAGATTCTACGAGCAGTACTTC CAIRNGTSGRRFYEQYF
- TRBJ1-2 - TRBV19 TGTGCCAGTAGTAGGCCTCCGGGACCCCGAAATGGCTACACCTTC CASSRPPGPRNGYTF
- TRBJ1-6 - TRBV27 TGTGCCAGCTTCGAGGGAGGTAATTCACCCCTCCACTTT CASFEGGNSPLHF
- TRBJ1-1 - TRBV21-1 TGTGCCAGCAGCAAACCCACCAGGCTGGGCTCTGAAGCTTTCTTT CASSKPTRLGSEAFF
- TRBJ2-1 - TRBV3-1/TRBV3-2 TGTGCCAGCAGCCAAGGCGGTGAGCAGTTCTTC CASSQGGEQFF
- TRBJ1-2 - TRBV6-6 TGTGCCAGCTCCCTCAACGGGGGGATCGTTAACTATGGCTACACCTTC CASSLNGGIVNYGYTF
- TRBJ1-1 - TRBV29-1 TGCAGCGTTGAGGCAGGGGACAACACTGAAGCTTTCTTT CSVEAGDNTEAFF
- TRBJ1-2 - TRBV5-8 TGTGCCAGCAGCCCGCGCGTGGGGTTGGGGTATGGCTACACCTTC CASSPRVGLGYGYTF
- TRBJ1-3 - TRBV11-2 TGTGCCAGCAGCGGGTGGTTCTCTGGAAACACCATATATTTT CASSGWFSGNTIYF
- TRBJ1-3 - TRBV19 TGTGCCAGTAGTTTAAACAGGGCGAATGGAAACACCATATATTTT CASSLNRANGNTIYF
- TRBJ1-3 - TRBV9 TGTGCCAGCAGCGTAGCTTCGGGAGGGTCTGGAAACACCATATATTTT CASSVASGGSGNTIYF
- TRBJ2-1 TRBD2 TRBV6-4 TGTGCCAGCAAGAGCGGGAGTGAGGGCAATGAGCAGTTCTTC CASKSGSEGNEQFF
once TRBJ2-7 TRBD1 TRBV27 TGTGCCAGCAGTGGCCTAGGGACAGGGAGCTACGAGCAGTACTTC CASSGLGTGSYEQYF
- TRBJ2-7 - TRBV28 TGTGCCAGCAGTCCTCAGGGAAAACAGGGATACGAGCAGTACTTC CASSPQGKQGYEQYF
- TRBJ2-7 - TRBV5-1 TGCGCCAGCAGATCAACGCCCGAGTTGTACGAGCAGTACTTC CASRSTPELYEQYF
- TRBJ2-7 - TRBV6-5 TGTGCCAGCAGCCGTTTATCGAGGCCAGACTACGAGCAGTACTTC CASSRLSRPDYEQYF
once TRBJ1-1 - TRBV28 TGTGCCAGCAGTCTGCCCCAGGTGGGGTCTGAAGCTTTCTTT CASSLPQVGSEAFF
- TRBJ2-7 - TRBV25-1 TGTGCCAGCAGTGGGACCCCGGGACCTGGGTACGAGCAGTACTTC CASSGTPGPGYEQYF
few TRBJ2-2 TRBD2 TRBV6-5 TGTGCCAGCAGGGCGACTAGCGGGTTTACCGGGGAGCTGTTTTTT CASRATSGFTGELFF
- TRBJ2-7 TRBD1 TRBV30 TGTGCCTGGCGATCCGCAGGGGGCGACGAGCAGTACTTC CAWRSAGGDEQYF
- TRBJ2-5 TRBD2 TRBV5-4 TGTGCCAGCAGCTTGGACCCTAGCGGGAGCCGGGGAGAGACCCAGTACTTC CASSLDPSGSRGETQYF
- TRBJ1-2 TRBD1 TRBV6-5 TGTGCCAGCACCCGGGACAGGGGATATGGCTACACCTTC CASTRDRGYGYTF
- TRBJ1-2 - TRBV12-5 TGTGCTAGTGGTTTGGTCCAGGAACATCCCTATGGCTACACCTTC CASGLVQEHPYGYTF
- TRBJ1-2 - TRBV5-1 TGCGCCAGCAGCTCAGGGGAATATGGCTACACCTTC CASSSGEYGYTF
- TRBJ2-3 TRBD2 TRBV24-1 TGTGCCACCAGTGATACCGGGACTAGCGGGAGAGATACGCAGTATTTT CATSDTGTSGRDTQYF